The 21 T cell receptor beta chains below come from one sample, sequenced in a study of blood T cell repertoires in COVID-19. TCRdb keeps only in-frame clones here, not all; method: immunoSEQ multiplex PCR. The table lists about 180,000 clones, 89% of them singletons, with under 3% in the top ten. The sequencing sample was made of PBMCs or T cells enriched from blood (not recorded which). Every receptor here comes from a woman between 40 and 50 years old with acute COVID-19.

This chain uses TRBV4-1 with TRBJ2-1, with 10 bases matching TRBD2. The V gene's germline CDR1 is MGHRA and CDR2 YSYEKL. The CDR3 loop spans 19 amino acids. The J segment lost 5 bases and the V segment lost 3 bases, leaving 16 bases of the junction unmatched. This chain's CDR3 is CASSQIQGVLAGGNNEQFF. The CDR3 coding sequence is TGCGCCAGCAGCCAGATACAGGGGGTTTTAGCGGGAGGCAACAATGAGCAGTTCTTC.

The chain combines TRBV9 with TRBJ1-5; 7 bases are a match to TRBD1. Germline CDR1 SGDLS, CDR2 YYNGEE. This CDR3 has 15 residues. V shed 7 bases, J shed 4 bases, and the junction held 11 bases outside the gene matches. The CDR3 DNA reads TGTGCCAGCTCGGCAGAGGGGGCGTTGAATCAGCCCCAGCATTTT. It specifies CASSAEGALNQPQHF.

The rearrangement uses TRBV27 and TRBJ1-5, with 7 bases matching TRBD1. The junction had 8 bases not matched to a gene; V was cut back by 3 bases and J by 6 bases. CDR1 and CDR2 (germline): MNHEY, SMNVEV (reference sequence). The CDR3 spans 15 residues. The DNA for the CDR3 is TGTGCCAGCAGTTTGACAGGGCGGGACATTCAGCCCCAGCATTTT. It codes for CASSLTGRDIQPQHF.

The J gene is TRBJ2-7, the V gene TRBV7-8, with TRBD2 as a possible D gene (5 bases). V lost 6 bases and J lost 0, with 12 bases in between. The CDR3 covers 14 residues. Per the germline V gene, CDR1 is SGHVS and CDR2 is FQNEAQ. The CDR3 DNA sequence: TGTGCCAGCAGACTAGAGCTTAACTCCTACGAGCAGTACTTC. Protein product: CASRLELNSYEQYF.

The CDR3 region is CASTGGVTGANVLTF. Written as DNA, the CDR3 is TGTGCCAGCACTGGGGGCGTTACTGGGGCCAACGTCCTGACTTTC. The chain is built from TRBV7-9 and TRBJ2-6, with D possibly being TRBD1 (6 bases). This CDR3 spans 15 amino acids. V lost 7 bases, J lost 2 bases, and 12 bases lay in between. CDR1 SEHNR and CDR2 FQNEAQ come from the germline V gene (reference sequence).

The chain uses TRBV3-1 (or the pseudogene TRBV3-2) and TRBJ1-1; D not resolved. In germline, CDR1 is LGHDT, CDR2 YNNKEL (reference sequence). The V and J ends lost 5 bases and 2 bases respectively, with 12 bases between them. This CDR3 spans 14 amino acids. CDR3 region: CASSLSQVNTEAFF. CDR3 in DNA: TGTGCCAGCAGCTTATCGCAGGTAAACACTGAAGCTTTCTTT.

This chain connects TRBV2 to TRBJ1-2; D unresolved. CDR1 is SNHLY, CDR2 FYNNEI, per germline. The CDR3 is 16 amino acids. V lost 1 base to trimming and J lost 0 bases, with 12 bases between them. Here the CDR3 reads CASSEESYRTNYGYTF. In nucleotides, the CDR3 is TGTGCCAGCAGTGAAGAATCTTACAGAACTAACTATGGCTACACCTTC.

The genes are TRBV7-2 and TRBJ2-3, with TRBD1 matching 8 bases. The CDR3 has 14 amino acids. Germline V CDR1 and CDR2: SGHTA, FQGNSA. The V gene end was trimmed by 7 bases and the J gene end by 0 bases; junction bases not matched to a gene: 3. This chain's CDR3 is CASKTGGSTDTQYF. The CDR3 DNA sequence: TGTGCCAGCAAAACAGGGGGTAGCACAGATACGCAGTATTTT.

This chain links TRBV5-5 with TRBJ1-5; no reliable D call. The CDR3 totals 15 residues. Germline CDR1 and CDR2: SGHKS and YYEKEE (reference sequence). The V end was cut by 2 bases, the J end by 0 bases, with 9 bases between. The CDR3 bases are TGTGCCAGCAGCTTACAGCTACTTAGCAATCAGCCCCAGCATTTT. Translated: CASSLQLLSNQPQHF.

The genes are TRBV5-5 and TRBJ2-7; 9 nucleotides align to TRBD1. CDR3 length: 14 residues. Per germline, CDR1 SGHKS and CDR2 YYEKEE (reference sequence). The ends lost 0 bases at V and 2 bases at J; junction bases unmatched: 0. CDR3 residues: CASSLGQGAYEQYF. CDR3 nucleotide sequence: TGTGCCAGCAGCTTGGGACAGGGGGCCTACGAGCAGTACTTC.

The gene calls are TRBV27 and TRBJ1-1; D unresolved. Trimming took 5 bases from V and 6 from J, leaving 7 bases between them. The CDR3 totals 11 residues. Germline values: CDR1 MNHEY, CDR2 SMNVEV (reference sequence). This CDR3 reads CASSSSAEAFF. The CDR3 DNA sequence: TGTGCCAGCAGTAGTAGCGCTGAAGCTTTCTTT.

The chain carries TRBV5-5 and TRBJ2-2; D is perhaps TRBD1 (5 bases). Germline lookup yields CDR1 SGHKS and CDR2 YYEKEE (reference sequence). The V end lost 4 bases, the J end lost 0 bases, and 13 bases lay between the germline ends. The CDR3 extends over 16 amino acids. The CDR3 loop reads CASSPGPTANTGELFF. The CDR3 DNA is TGTGCCAGCAGCCCCGGACCGACAGCGAACACCGGGGAGCTGTTTTTT.

This rearrangement joins TRBV9 to TRBJ1-2; TRBD1 aligns across 8 bases. CDR1 and CDR2 (germline): SGDLS, YYNGEE. V was clipped by 4 bases and J by 7 bases; unmatched bases: 15. The CDR3 runs to 16 residues. CDR3 nucleotides: TGTGCCAGCAGCTCCGGCGGACAGGGAGGTCCCACTGGCTACACCTTC. This encodes CASSSGGQGGPTGYTF.

The chain links TRBV12-5 to TRBJ1-4; D is ambiguous. This CDR3 comprises 15 residues. V was trimmed by 9 bases and J by 3 bases, leaving 17 bases between them. Germline V gene lookup returns CDR1 LGHNT and CDR2 FRNRAP. CDR3 coding DNA: TGTGCTAGCAAACTTACCGGGATTTCTAATGAAAAACTGTTTTTT. It translates to CASKLTGISNEKLFF.

V is TRBV27 and J is TRBJ1-2; 8 bases line up with TRBD1. The length of the CDR3 is 19 residues. CDR1 is MNHEY and CDR2 is SMNVEV in the germline V gene (reference sequence). The J segment lost 5 bases and the V segment lost 7 bases, leaving 24 bases of the junction unmatched. The CDR3 loop reads CASTPVGTGELGQWYGYTF. In DNA, the CDR3 is TGTGCCAGCACCCCAGTTGGGACAGGCGAACTAGGTCAATGGTATGGCTACACCTTC.

The rearrangement uses TRBV19 and TRBJ1-4, with D uncertain. V was shortened by 3 bases and J by 8 bases, with 13 bases between the two germline ends. The CDR3 is 14 amino acids. CDR1 is LNHDA, CDR2 SQIVND, per germline (reference sequence). The CDR3 reads CASSILAGEEKLFF. CDR3 coding DNA: TGTGCCAGTAGTATTTTGGCGGGCGAGGAAAAACTGTTTTTT.

The chain couples TRBV7-9 to TRBJ2-1; 7 positions agree with TRBD1. There are 14 residues in the CDR3. Per germline, CDR1 SEHNR and CDR2 FQNEAQ (reference sequence). V trimming: 4 bases; J trimming: 3 bases; junction bases outside the gene matches: 3. CDR3 protein: CASSSWDSYNEQFF. In DNA form, the CDR3 reads TGTGCCAGCAGCTCTTGGGACAGCTACAATGAGCAGTTCTTC.

J is TRBJ2-1 and V is TRBV9, with 9 bases fitting TRBD2. J was trimmed by 2 bases and V by 0 bases; bases with no gene match: 3. This CDR3 is 16 amino acids long. Germline CDR1 is SGDLS and CDR2 is YYNGEE. This CDR3 is CASSVGGGGAYNEQFF. CDR3 nucleotides: TGTGCCAGCAGCGTAGGAGGCGGGGGGGCCTACAATGAGCAGTTCTTC.

The V gene is TRBV11-2, the J gene TRBJ2-3; 7 bases are shared with TRBD1. CDR3 length: 16 residues. The germline gives CDR1 SGHAT, CDR2 FQNNGV. The V segment lost 2 bases and the J segment 2 bases; nucleotides outside the gene matches: 7. DNA of the CDR3: TGTGCCAGCAGCTTAACGGCAGGGGGATTCACAGATACGCAGTATTTT. It codes for CASSLTAGGFTDTQYF.

This chain uses TRBV2 with TRBJ1-4, with D possibly TRBD1 on 6 matching bases. The V end was cut by 5 bases, the J end by 13 bases, with 14 bases between. In germline, CDR1 is SNHLY, CDR2 FYNNEI. The CDR3 consists of 12 residues. This CDR3 is CASSNRVGRLFF. The CDR3, as DNA: TGTGCCAGCAGTAACAGGGTTGGAAGACTGTTTTTT.

The chain is built from TRBV2 and TRBJ1-5; 8 positions match TRBD1. V lost 4 bases, J lost 3 bases, and 8 bases stayed unmatched. There are 16 residues in the CDR3. Germline CDR1 SNHLY, CDR2 FYNNEI. This CDR3 is CASSGTGLSVNQPQHF. The CDR3 region has the DNA TGTGCCAGCAGTGGGACAGGGCTCTCAGTCAATCAGCCCCAGCATTTT. The full variable domain, with the rest looked up from reference TRBV2 and TRBJ1-5, is EPEVTQTPSHQVTQMGQEVILRCVPISNHLYFYWYRQILGQKVEFLVSFYNNEISEKSEIFDDQFSVERPDGSNFTLKIRSTKLEDSAMYFCASSGTGLSVNQPQHFGDGTRLSIL.